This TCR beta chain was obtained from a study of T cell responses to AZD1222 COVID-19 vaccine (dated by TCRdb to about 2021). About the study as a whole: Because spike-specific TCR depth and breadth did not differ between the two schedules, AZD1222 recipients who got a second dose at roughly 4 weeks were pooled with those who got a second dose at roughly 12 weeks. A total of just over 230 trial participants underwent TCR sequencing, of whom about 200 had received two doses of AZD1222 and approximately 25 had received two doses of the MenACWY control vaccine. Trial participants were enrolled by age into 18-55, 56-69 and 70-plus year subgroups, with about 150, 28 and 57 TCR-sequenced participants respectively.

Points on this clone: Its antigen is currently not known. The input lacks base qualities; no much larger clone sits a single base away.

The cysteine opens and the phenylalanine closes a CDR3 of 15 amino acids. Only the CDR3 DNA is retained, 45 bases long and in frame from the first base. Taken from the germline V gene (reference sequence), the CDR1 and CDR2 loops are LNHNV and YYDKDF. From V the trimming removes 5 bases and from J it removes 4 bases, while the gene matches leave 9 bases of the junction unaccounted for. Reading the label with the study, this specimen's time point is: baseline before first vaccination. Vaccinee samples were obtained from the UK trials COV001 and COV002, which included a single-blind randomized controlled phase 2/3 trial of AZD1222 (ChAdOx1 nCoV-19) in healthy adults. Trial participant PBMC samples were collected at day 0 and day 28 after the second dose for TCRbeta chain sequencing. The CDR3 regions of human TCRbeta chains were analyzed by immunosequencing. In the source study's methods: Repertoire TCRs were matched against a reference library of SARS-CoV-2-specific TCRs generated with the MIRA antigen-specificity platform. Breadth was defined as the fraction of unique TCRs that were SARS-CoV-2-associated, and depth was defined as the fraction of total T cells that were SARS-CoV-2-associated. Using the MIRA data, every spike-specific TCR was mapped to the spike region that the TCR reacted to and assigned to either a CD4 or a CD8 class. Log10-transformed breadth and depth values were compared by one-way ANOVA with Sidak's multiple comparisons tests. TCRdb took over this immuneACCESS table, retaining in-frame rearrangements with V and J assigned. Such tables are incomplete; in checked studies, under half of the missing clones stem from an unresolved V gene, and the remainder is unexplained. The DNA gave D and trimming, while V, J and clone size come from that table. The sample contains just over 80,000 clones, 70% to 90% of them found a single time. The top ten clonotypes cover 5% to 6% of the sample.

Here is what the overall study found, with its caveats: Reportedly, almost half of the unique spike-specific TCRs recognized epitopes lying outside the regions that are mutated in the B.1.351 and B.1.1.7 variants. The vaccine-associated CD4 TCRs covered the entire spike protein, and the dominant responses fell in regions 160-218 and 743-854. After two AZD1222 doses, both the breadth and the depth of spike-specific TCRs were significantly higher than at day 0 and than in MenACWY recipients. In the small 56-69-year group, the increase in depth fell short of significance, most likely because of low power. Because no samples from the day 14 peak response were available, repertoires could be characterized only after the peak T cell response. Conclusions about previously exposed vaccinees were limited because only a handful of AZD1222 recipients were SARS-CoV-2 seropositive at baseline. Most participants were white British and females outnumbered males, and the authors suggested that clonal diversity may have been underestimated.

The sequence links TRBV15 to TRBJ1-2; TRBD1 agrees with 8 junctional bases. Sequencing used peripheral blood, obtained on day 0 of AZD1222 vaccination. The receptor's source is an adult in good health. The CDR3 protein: CATSPRTGKTYGYTF. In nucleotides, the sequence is TGTGCCACCAGCCCACGGACAGGGAAAACCTATGGCTACACCTTC.